This passage covers 8 T cell receptor beta chains from one sample sequenced in a study of cytomegalovirus exposure and HLA in healthy donors. Researchers ran the PCR with 60 Vbeta and 13 Jbeta primers. Clones were sequenced by immunoSEQ multiplex PCR, and TCRdb holds only the in-frame ones, with some missing. This table has around 200,000 clones, roughly four fifths appearing once. The sample was PBMCs. The receptors shown here come from a middle-aged man in good health and CMV-seronegative.

With respect to this clone: The junction and the germline gene differ at one end; a read error may be behind it. This rearrangement joins TRBV7-7 to TRBJ2-5; D is possibly TRBD2 (7 bases). Looked up from germline, CDR1 is SSHAT and CDR2 is FNYEAQ (reference sequence). This CDR3 has 15 amino acids. In nucleotides, the CDR3 is TGTGCTAGCAGCTTAGGGCAGGGGCGGGAGGAGACCCAGTACTTC. This gives the protein CASSLGQGREETQYF.

The genes are TRBV10-3 and TRBJ1-2; D remains ambiguous. The germline V and J ends were trimmed by 10 bases and 1 base, with 13 bases remaining between them. Germline CDR1 ENHRY, CDR2 SYGVKD. The CDR3 consists of 13 residues. CDR3 bases: TGTGCCAATGCACAAGGAGTTAACTATGGCTACACCTTC. Encoded protein: CANAQGVNYGYTF.

This clone was detected a few times. The chain joins TRBV28 to TRBJ1-2, with D unclear. V shed 5 bases and J shed 0 bases, with 10 bases lying between them. Germline V gene data show CDR1 as MDHEN and CDR2 as SYDVKM. This CDR3 is built from 14 residues. The CDR3 spells CASSGGGSNYGYTF. Written as DNA, the CDR3 is TGTGCCAGCAGTGGAGGAGGGTCTAACTATGGCTACACCTTC.

This clone was detected only once. V and J are TRBV4-2 and TRBJ2-1; possibly TRBD2 for D (5 bases). The CDR3 totals 13 residues. Germline V lookup: CDR1 LGHNA, CDR2 YNFKEQ. Trimming left V 2 bases short and J 8 bases short, with 10 bases between. CDR3 nucleotide sequence: TGTGCCAGCAGCCAAAGGCTGGACTATGAGCAGTTCTTC. Translating it yields CASSQRLDYEQFF.

The rearrangement uses TRBV28 and TRBJ1-5; 11 positions match TRBD1. In germline, CDR1 is MDHEN, CDR2 SYDVKM. The CDR3 runs 15 residues. Germline trimming cut 6 bases from V and 6 bases from J; bases unmatched to any gene: 7. CDR3 coding DNA: TGTGCCAGCAGCCGGACAGGGGGCGCCGGTCAGCCCCAGCATTTT. Protein sequence: CASSRTGGAGQPQHF.

The rearrangement joins TRBV11-2 to TRBJ1-2; no definite D call. This CDR3 is built from 13 residues. The V end was cut by 0 bases, the J end by 2 bases, with 4 bases between. The germline gives CDR1 SGHAT, CDR2 FQNNGV. For the CDR3, the DNA is TGTGCCAGCAGCTTAGATCAAAACTATGGCTACACCTTC. Amino acid sequence: CASSLDQNYGYTF.

This sequence joins TRBV4-1 and TRBJ2-5; TRBD1 is a possible D gene (6 bases). The better agreement between TRBJ2-7 and the DNA end casts doubt on the J call. The CDR3 has 16 amino acids. Germline-derived CDR1 and CDR2 are MGHRA and YSYEKL. CDR3 sequence (DNA): TGCGCCAGCAAGATCCCCGGGACACTGAGCTCCTACGAGCAGTACTTC. Translated: CASKIPGTLSSYEQYF.

The chain employs TRBV6-6 and TRBJ1-1; no clear D. V gave up 6 bases and J gave up 3 bases, with 14 bases separating them. Germline V gene data show CDR1 as MNHNY and CDR2 as SVGAGI (reference sequence). The CDR3 consists of 14 residues. Written as DNA, the CDR3 is TGTGCCAGCAGAGCAGTAATACGGGACACTGAAGCTTTCTTT. Its translation: CASRAVIRDTEAFF.